This is a list of T cell receptor beta chains from one sample in a study of cytomegalovirus exposure and HLA in healthy donors. The assay was immunoSEQ multiplex PCR, and TCRdb's table has in-frame clones only and misses some. The sample yields 200,000 to 300,000 clones, more than 75% seen once. Source material: PBMCs. These TCRs come from a middle-aged woman in good health and CMV-seropositive. The CDR3 runs from the conserved cysteine through the conserved F or W. The order of the fields is V gene, D gene, J gene, clone size, CDR3 protein, CDR3 DNA. D genes are given only for firm matches. A row's size may be missing; if present it is once, few, many or a size class.

V gene: TRBV15; D gene: .; J gene: TRBJ2-5; clone size: .; CDR3 protein: CATSPGPQGETQYF; CDR3 DNA: TGTGCCACCAGCCCGGGACCCCAGGGGGAGACCCAGTACTTC
V gene: TRBV7-9; D gene: .; J gene: TRBJ2-2; clone size: .; CDR3 protein: CASSPQGNTGELFF; CDR3 DNA: TGTGCCAGCAGCCCACAGGGGAACACCGGGGAGCTGTTTTTT
V gene: TRBV2; D gene: TRBD2; J gene: TRBJ2-1; clone size: .; CDR3 protein: CASSDPRERSYNEQFF; CDR3 DNA: TGTGCCAGCAGTGATCCGCGGGAGAGGTCCTACAATGAGCAGTTCTTC
V gene: TRBV13; D gene: .; J gene: TRBJ2-5; clone size: .; CDR3 protein: CASSSGHLKGTQYF; CDR3 DNA: TGTGCCAGCAGTTCTGGACATCTTAAAGGGACCCAGTACTTC
V gene: TRBV11-3; D gene: .; J gene: TRBJ2-3; clone size: once; CDR3 protein: CASSLGDRGKGTDTQYF; CDR3 DNA: TGTGCCAGCAGCTTAGGCGACCGAGGGAAAGGTACAGATACGCAGTATTTT
V gene: TRBV6-5; D gene: .; J gene: TRBJ1-5; clone size: .; CDR3 protein: CASRDRPNQPQHF; CDR3 DNA: TGTGCCAGCAGAGACAGGCCGAATCAGCCCCAGCATTTT
V gene: TRBV7-2; D gene: TRBD1; J gene: TRBJ1-2; clone size: .; CDR3 protein: CASSLGQGGDYGYTF; CDR3 DNA: TGTGCCAGCAGCCTCGGACAGGGAGGGGACTATGGCTACACCTTC
V gene: TRBV7-9; D gene: .; J gene: TRBJ2-7; clone size: .; CDR3 protein: CSSSSTRNEQYF; CDR3 DNA: TGTTCCAGCAGCTCTACTAGGAACGAGCAGTACTTC
V gene: TRBV30; D gene: TRBD1; J gene: TRBJ1-1; clone size: .; CDR3 protein: CAWGQGNTEAFF; CDR3 DNA: TGTGCCTGGGGACAGGGGAACACTGAAGCTTTCTTT
V gene: TRBV4-3; D gene: .; J gene: TRBJ2-6; clone size: once; CDR3 protein: CASSRRYSGANVLTF; CDR3 DNA: TGCGCCAGCAGCCGGCGGTACTCTGGGGCCAACGTCCTGACTTTC
V gene: TRBV13; D gene: .; J gene: TRBJ1-6; clone size: .; CDR3 protein: CASSLGGQKYNSPLHF; CDR3 DNA: TGTGCCAGCAGCTTAGGGGGGCAGAAGTATAATTCACCCCTCCACTTT
V gene: TRBV7-9; D gene: .; J gene: TRBJ2-2; clone size: .; CDR3 protein: CASSLGAGPPTGELFF; CDR3 DNA: TGTGCCAGCAGCTTAGGGGCGGGGCCCCCCACCGGGGAGCTGTTTTTT
V gene: TRBV7-9; D gene: .; J gene: TRBJ2-6; clone size: once; CDR3 protein: CASSANSGANVLTF; CDR3 DNA: TGTGCCAGCAGCGCGAACTCTGGGGCCAACGTCCTGACTTTC
V gene: TRBV25-1; D gene: .; J gene: TRBJ2-5; clone size: .; CDR3 protein: CASSDYTGGGGRETQYF; CDR3 DNA: TGTGCCAGCAGTGACTATACCGGTGGAGGGGGCAGGGAGACCCAGTACTTC
V gene: TRBV30; D gene: .; J gene: TRBJ1-5; clone size: .; CDR3 protein: CAWSTGRAPQHF; CDR3 DNA: TGTGCCTGGTCGACAGGCAGAGCACCCCAGCATTTT
V gene: TRBV11-2; D gene: TRBD2; J gene: TRBJ2-3; clone size: .; CDR3 protein: CASSDTRAGGHTQYF; CDR3 DNA: TGTGCCAGCAGCGACACCCGAGCGGGAGGGCATACGCAGTATTTT
V gene: TRBV7-8; D gene: .; J gene: TRBJ1-5; clone size: .; CDR3 protein: CASSLRGVTNQPQHF; CDR3 DNA: TGTGCCAGCAGCCTCAGGGGCGTCACCAATCAGCCCCAGCATTTT
V gene: TRBV7-2; D gene: .; J gene: TRBJ1-2; clone size: .; CDR3 protein: CASSEWADPKGYTF; CDR3 DNA: TGTGCCAGCAGTGAATGGGCCGACCCGAAGGGCTACACCTTC
V gene: TRBV7-2; D gene: TRBD1; J gene: TRBJ2-5; clone size: once; CDR3 protein: CASRTNPGQGQETQYF; CDR3 DNA: TGTGCCAGCAGAACGAACCCCGGACAGGGGCAAGAGACCCAGTACTTC
V gene: TRBV4-2; D gene: TRBD2; J gene: TRBJ2-7; clone size: .; CDR3 protein: CASSQERTSGPGLPPYEQYF; CDR3 DNA: TGTGCCAGCAGCCAAGAAAGGACTAGCGGGCCGGGCCTCCCCCCCTACGAGCAGTACTTC
V gene: TRBV11-1; D gene: .; J gene: TRBJ1-2; clone size: .; CDR3 protein: CASSARLFPTPFDYGYTF; CDR3 DNA: TGTGCCAGCAGCGCTAGGCTTTTCCCCACTCCCTTTGACTATGGCTACACCTTC
V gene: TRBV29-1; D gene: TRBD2; J gene: TRBJ2-7; clone size: .; CDR3 protein: CSVEGIGLAGTYEQYF; CDR3 DNA: TGCAGCGTTGAAGGCATCGGACTAGCGGGTACTTACGAGCAGTACTTC
V gene: TRBV29-1; D gene: .; J gene: TRBJ2-2; clone size: .; CDR3 protein: CSVEYNTGELFF; CDR3 DNA: TGCAGCGTTGAGTATAACACCGGGGAGCTGTTTTTT
V gene: TRBV9; D gene: .; J gene: TRBJ1-1; clone size: .; CDR3 protein: CASSVGGGGGTEAFF; CDR3 DNA: TGTGCCAGCAGCGTAGGTGGGGGCGGGGGCACTGAAGCTTTCTTT
V gene: TRBV6-6; D gene: TRBD2; J gene: TRBJ2-7; clone size: .; CDR3 protein: CASSYSVRGGDYEQYF; CDR3 DNA: TGTGCCAGCAGTTACTCGGTGCGGGGGGGGGACTACGAGCAGTACTTC
V gene: TRBV9; D gene: .; J gene: TRBJ1-5; clone size: .; CDR3 protein: CASSVRPGGDQPQHF; CDR3 DNA: TGTGCCAGCAGCGTCCGACCCGGTGGAGATCAGCCCCAGCATTTT
V gene: TRBV5-4; D gene: .; J gene: TRBJ1-1; clone size: .; CDR3 protein: CASSLVSGNTEAFF; CDR3 DNA: TGTGCCAGCAGCTTGGTGTCCGGTAACACTGAAGCTTTCTTT
V gene: TRBV5-1; D gene: .; J gene: TRBJ1-1; clone size: .; CDR3 protein: CASSLGRGNTEAFF; CDR3 DNA: TGCGCCAGCAGCTTGGGTCGGGGGAACACTGAAGCTTTCTTT
V gene: TRBV2; D gene: .; J gene: TRBJ2-2; clone size: .; CDR3 protein: CASNIFPNTGELFF; CDR3 DNA: TGTGCCAGCAATATCTTCCCGAACACCGGGGAGCTGTTTTTT
V gene: TRBV11-2; D gene: TRBD1; J gene: TRBJ2-2; clone size: .; CDR3 protein: CASSLNAGQGDGELFF; CDR3 DNA: TGTGCCAGCAGCTTAAATGCGGGACAGGGGGACGGGGAGCTGTTTTTT
V gene: TRBV19; D gene: TRBD1; J gene: TRBJ1-2; clone size: .; CDR3 protein: CASSIQGALDGYTF; CDR3 DNA: TGTGCCAGTAGTATACAGGGGGCGTTAGATGGCTACACCTTC
V gene: TRBV7-2; D gene: TRBD2; J gene: TRBJ2-7; clone size: .; CDR3 protein: CASSPDSGSPHEQYF; CDR3 DNA: TGTGCCAGCAGCCCAGATAGCGGGAGCCCCCACGAGCAGTACTTC
V gene: TRBV9; D gene: TRBD2; J gene: TRBJ2-2; clone size: .; CDR3 protein: CASSRLAGPGELFF; CDR3 DNA: TGTGCCAGCAGCAGGCTAGCGGGGCCCGGGGAGCTGTTTTTT
V gene: TRBV30; D gene: .; J gene: TRBJ1-2; clone size: once; CDR3 protein: CAWASGLVNYGYTF; CDR3 DNA: TGTGCCTGGGCTTCAGGGCTCGTTAACTATGGCTACACCTTC
V gene: TRBV4-3; D gene: .; J gene: TRBJ2-2; clone size: once; CDR3 protein: CASSQVASNTGELFF; CDR3 DNA: TGCGCCAGCAGCCAAGTAGCTTCGAACACCGGGGAGCTGTTTTTT
V gene: TRBV6-5; D gene: TRBD1; J gene: TRBJ1-4; clone size: .; CDR3 protein: CASSREGALGEKLFF; CDR3 DNA: TGTGCCAGCAGTAGAGAGGGGGCTCTGGGTGAAAAACTGTTTTTT
V gene: TRBV10-3; D gene: .; J gene: TRBJ2-2; clone size: .; CDR3 protein: CASKDRSNTGELFF; CDR3 DNA: TGTGCCTCCAAAGACAGGTCGAACACCGGGGAGCTGTTTTTT
V gene: TRBV9; D gene: TRBD1; J gene: TRBJ1-4; clone size: once; CDR3 protein: CASSVRGTDNEKLFF; CDR3 DNA: TGTGCCAGCAGCGTAAGAGGGACAGACAATGAAAAACTGTTTTTT
V gene: TRBV6-1; D gene: TRBD1; J gene: TRBJ2-1; clone size: .; CDR3 protein: CASKSRQGYNEQFF; CDR3 DNA: TGTGCCAGCAAGTCGCGACAGGGCTACAATGAGCAGTTCTTC
V gene: TRBV2; D gene: TRBD1; J gene: TRBJ1-1; clone size: .; CDR3 protein: CASKLQGADPQAFF; CDR3 DNA: TGTGCCAGCAAACTACAGGGGGCGGACCCCCAAGCTTTCTTT
V gene: TRBV15; D gene: TRBD1; J gene: TRBJ2-3; clone size: .; CDR3 protein: CATSRGLGRTGDSTQYF; CDR3 DNA: TGTGCCACCAGCAGAGGGCTTGGTAGGACAGGGGATAGTACGCAGTATTTT
V gene: TRBV7-8; D gene: .; J gene: TRBJ1-5; clone size: few; CDR3 protein: CASSLGLMAAYSNQPQHF; CDR3 DNA: TGTGCCAGCAGCTTAGGCCTAATGGCGGCGTATAGCAATCAGCCCCAGCATTTT
V gene: TRBV11-3; D gene: .; J gene: TRBJ2-2; clone size: .; CDR3 protein: CASSPTPAITGELFF; CDR3 DNA: TGTGCCAGCAGCCCGACGCCAGCGATAACCGGGGAGCTGTTTTTT
V gene: TRBV7-2; D gene: TRBD2; J gene: TRBJ2-2; clone size: .; CDR3 protein: CASRGGTSGNTGELFF; CDR3 DNA: TGTGCCAGCAGGGGGGGGACTAGCGGAAACACCGGGGAGCTGTTTTTT
V gene: TRBV30; D gene: .; J gene: TRBJ1-5; clone size: .; CDR3 protein: CAWRRDSNQPQHF; CDR3 DNA: TGTGCCTGGAGACGCGATAGCAATCAGCCCCAGCATTTT
V gene: TRBV9; D gene: TRBD1; J gene: TRBJ2-7; clone size: once; CDR3 protein: CASSVGQGGYEQYF; CDR3 DNA: TGTGCCAGCAGCGTAGGACAGGGCGGCTACGAGCAGTACTTC
V gene: TRBV5-4; D gene: .; J gene: TRBJ1-2; clone size: .; CDR3 protein: CASSQDSIGGYTF; CDR3 DNA: TGTGCCAGCAGCCAAGACTCGATCGGGGGCTACACCTTC
V gene: TRBV10-3; D gene: .; J gene: TRBJ2-3; clone size: .; CDR3 protein: CAISLTDTQYF; CDR3 DNA: TGTGCCATTTCACTCACAGATACGCAGTATTTT
V gene: TRBV5-1; D gene: TRBD2; J gene: TRBJ2-1; clone size: .; CDR3 protein: CASRQTGGHNEQFF; CDR3 DNA: TGCGCCAGCAGGCAAACGGGGGGGCACAATGAGCAGTTCTTC
V gene: TRBV4-3; D gene: TRBD2; J gene: TRBJ2-3; clone size: .; CDR3 protein: CASSQDLYLAGGMADTQYF; CDR3 DNA: TGCGCCAGCAGCCAAGATCTCTATTTAGCGGGAGGCATGGCAGATACGCAGTATTTT
V gene: TRBV4-1; D gene: .; J gene: TRBJ2-1; clone size: .; CDR3 protein: CASSEPGASPQFF; CDR3 DNA: TGCGCCAGCAGCGAGCCAGGGGCGTCCCCTCAGTTCTTC
V gene: TRBV7-9; D gene: .; J gene: TRBJ2-5; clone size: .; CDR3 protein: CASSPRHGSGFQETQYF; CDR3 DNA: TGTGCCAGCAGCCCGAGGCATGGGAGTGGGTTCCAAGAGACCCAGTACTTC
V gene: TRBV7-8; D gene: .; J gene: TRBJ1-1; clone size: .; CDR3 protein: CASSLRSAPRKNTEAFF; CDR3 DNA: TGTGCCAGCAGCTTAAGGTCAGCGCCACGCAAGAACACTGAAGCTTTCTTT
V gene: TRBV7-9; D gene: .; J gene: TRBJ2-7; clone size: .; CDR3 protein: CASSLLWSTYEQYF; CDR3 DNA: TGTGCCAGCAGCTTATTGTGGAGCACCTACGAGCAGTACTTC
V gene: TRBV4-1; D gene: .; J gene: TRBJ2-5; clone size: once; CDR3 protein: CASSQVSFQETQYF; CDR3 DNA: TGCGCCAGCAGCCAAGTTTCCTTCCAAGAGACCCAGTACTTC
V gene: TRBV6-5; D gene: .; J gene: TRBJ2-7; clone size: .; CDR3 protein: CASSSDSYEQYF; CDR3 DNA: TGTGCCAGCAGTTCCGACAGCTACGAGCAGTACTTC
V gene: TRBV9; D gene: TRBD1; J gene: TRBJ2-3; clone size: .; CDR3 protein: CASSGGQGATDTQYF; CDR3 DNA: TGTGCCAGCAGCGGGGGACAGGGGGCCACAGATACGCAGTATTTT
V gene: TRBV27; D gene: .; J gene: TRBJ2-5; clone size: .; CDR3 protein: CASSPLEARAETQYF; CDR3 DNA: TGTGCCAGCAGTCCCCTGGAGGCGCGTGCTGAGACCCAGTACTTC
V gene: TRBV5-6; D gene: TRBD2; J gene: TRBJ2-2; clone size: .; CDR3 protein: CASSLVVSGTDTGELFF; CDR3 DNA: TGTGCCAGCAGCTTGGTAGTTAGCGGGACCGACACCGGGGAGCTGTTTTTT
V gene: TRBV10-3; D gene: TRBD1; J gene: TRBJ2-7; clone size: .; CDR3 protein: CAISKDRVSYEQYF; CDR3 DNA: TGTGCCATCAGTAAAGACAGGGTTTCCTACGAGCAGTACTTC